These 27 T cell receptor beta chains were all obtained from the same sample, sequenced in a study of blood T cell repertoires in COVID-19. Clones were read by immunoSEQ multiplex PCR, and TCRdb kept only the in-frame ones, dropping some. The sample consists of 180,000 or so clones, approximately 85% of them appearing once. Sequenced sample: peripheral blood. The receptors were sampled from a human donor with active or convalescent COVID-19. The donor label of this sample is uncertain.

The gene calls are TRBV11-1 and TRBJ1-6; D is ambiguous. CDR3 length equals 13 residues. Trimming cost V 1 base and J 7 bases, with 5 bases left between them. Germline CDR1 reads SGHAT; CDR2 reads FQDESV (reference sequence). The DNA of the CDR3 is TGTGCCAGCAGCTTAGAGGAGAATTCACCCCTCCACTTT. As protein: CASSLEENSPLHF. Full variable domain (outside the CDR3, taken from reference TRBV11-1 and TRBJ1-6): EAEVAQSPRYKITEKSQAVAFWCDPISGHATLYWYRQILGQGPELLVQFQDESVVDDSQLPKDRFSAERLKGVDSTLKIQPAELGDSAMYLCASSLEENSPLHFGNGTRLTVT.

The chain uses TRBV11-2 and TRBJ1-1; 7 positions match TRBD1. Germline trimming cut 5 bases from V and 2 bases from J; bases unmatched to any gene: 2. The CDR3 is 13 amino acids. Germline V gene lookup returns CDR1 SGHAT and CDR2 FQNNGV. The CDR3 loop reads CASSRDRNTEAFF. CDR3 bases: TGTGCCAGCAGCCGGGACAGAAACACTGAAGCTTTCTTT.

The V call is TRBV7-2, the J call TRBJ2-7; TRBD1 aligns across 7 bases. J lost 11 bases, V lost 6 bases, and 10 bases had no gene match. The CDR3 consists of 12 residues. Germline CDR1 is SGHTA and CDR2 is FQGNSA. The CDR3 nucleotides read TGTGCCAGCAGTTCCGGGACAGTTGTTGAGTACTTC. Protein product: CASSSGTVVEYF.

The chain joins TRBV7-2 to TRBJ2-1, with D possibly being TRBD2 (7 bases). The CDR3 loop spans 14 amino acids. Germline loops: CDR1 SGHTA, CDR2 FQGNSA. V was trimmed by 8 bases and J by 3 bases, leaving 14 bases between them. The chain's CDR3 is CASGLGGLYNEQFF. The CDR3 DNA reads TGTGCCAGCGGCCTGGGGGGGCTCTACAATGAGCAGTTCTTC.

This clone was detected only a few times. The chain combines TRBV7-9 with TRBJ1-4; D possibly corresponds to TRBD1 (6 bases). The CDR3 totals 14 residues. Germline V lookup: CDR1 SEHNR, CDR2 FQNEAQ (reference sequence). V was trimmed by 5 bases and J by 5 bases, leaving 12 bases between them. The CDR3: CASSPWTENEKLFF. The CDR3 nucleotides are TGTGCCAGCAGCCCCTGGACAGAGAATGAAAAACTGTTTTTT.

The V and J genes are TRBV13 and TRBJ2-7; tentatively, D is TRBD1 (7 bases). V was clipped by 5 bases and J by 2 bases, with 13 bases between them. Germline CDR1 reads PRHDT; CDR2 reads FYEKMQ (reference sequence). The CDR3 contains 14 residues. The CDR3 sequence: CASSARDRPYEQYF. CDR3 coding DNA: TGTGCCAGCAGCGCGCGGGACAGACCCTACGAGCAGTACTTC. Full variable domain (missing parts from reference TRBV13 and TRBJ2-7): AAGVIQSPRHLIKEKRETATLKCYPIPRHDTVYWYQQGPGQDPQFLISFYEKMQSDKGSIPDRFSAQQFSDYHSELNMSSLELGDSALYFCASSARDRPYEQYFGPGTRLTVT.

The chain recombines TRBV4-3 with TRBJ2-2; the match to TRBD2 covers 15 bases. The CDR3 length is 21 residues. Trimming at V came to 1 base and at J to 0 bases, leaving 9 bases not matched to a gene. Germline V gives CDR1 LGHNA, CDR2 YSLEER. The CDR3, as DNA: TGCGCCAGCAGCCAAGGCGTAATGGGACTAGCGGGGGGCCCGAACACCGGGGAGCTGTTTTTT. Translated: CASSQGVMGLAGGPNTGELFF.

The chain uses TRBV2 and TRBJ2-7, with 9 bases identical to TRBD2. Germline CDR1 and CDR2: SNHLY and FYNNEI. The J segment lost 5 bases and the V segment lost 6 bases, leaving 8 bases of the junction unmatched. The CDR3 has 14 residues. This CDR3 reads CASRRAGGTHEQYF. CDR3 coding DNA: TGTGCCAGCAGAAGAGCGGGAGGCACCCACGAGCAGTACTTC.

This clone was found a few times. The genes are TRBV7-9 and TRBJ2-2; D gene uncertain. V was pared by 7 bases and J by 2 bases, with 14 bases between. Germline V CDR1 and CDR2: SEHNR, FQNEAQ (reference sequence). This CDR3 contains 15 residues. CDR3 nucleotides: TGTGCCAGCACCTTTTCCGCGACTAACACCGGGGAGCTGTTTTTT. Translated: CASTFSATNTGELFF.

The table lists this clone with a few counts. The rearrangement links TRBV30 to TRBJ2-2; D call uncertain. The CDR3 covers 14 residues. CDR1 and CDR2 (germline): GTSNPN, SVGIG (reference sequence). V lost 0 bases, J lost 2 bases, and 7 bases lay in between. CDR3 nucleotide sequence: TGTGCCTGGAGTGTATTAGTAAACACCGGGGAGCTGTTTTTT. This encodes CAWSVLVNTGELFF.

This rearrangement joins TRBV2 to TRBJ2-7; 7 nucleotides match TRBD1. The CDR3 loop spans 13 amino acids. V dropped 6 bases and J dropped 7; count of bases not matched to a gene: 9. Per germline, CDR1 SNHLY and CDR2 FYNNEI. CDR3 sequence reads: CASSQTGKVEQYF. DNA of the CDR3: TGTGCCAGCAGCCAGACAGGGAAAGTGGAGCAGTACTTC.

This clone was seen only a few times. The chain carries TRBV4-3 and TRBJ1-1; possibly TRBD1 for D (5 bases). The germline V gene encodes CDR1 LGHNA and CDR2 YSLEER. The CDR3 length is 13 residues. V shed 4 bases and J shed 1 base, with 7 bases lying between them. The CDR3 sequence: CASSLGQNTEAFF. The CDR3 DNA reads as TGCGCCAGCAGCCTCGGACAGAACACTGAAGCTTTCTTT.

This clone appeared a few times. V usage is TRBV7-6 and J usage is TRBJ1-5; 8 bases align to TRBD1. The length of the CDR3 is 15 residues. Germline trimming cut 5 bases from V and 5 bases from J; bases unmatched to any gene: 8. Germline V CDR1 and CDR2: SGHVS, FNYEAQ. This chain's CDR3 is CASSPGQGTHQPQHF. The CDR3 DNA reads as TGTGCCAGCAGCCCCGGACAGGGCACGCATCAGCCCCAGCATTTT.

This clone has more than one count but fewer than ten. The rearrangement joins TRBV11-3 to TRBJ2-1, with 7 bases fitting TRBD1. Germline V gene sequence: CDR1 SGHNT, CDR2 YENEEA. V was clipped by 5 bases and J by 2 bases; unmatched bases: 9. CDR3 length: 16 amino acids. The DNA of the CDR3 is TGTGCCAGCAGCACCAGCCACAGGGGCGCCTACAATGAGCAGTTCTTC. Its translation: CASSTSHRGAYNEQFF.

This chain joins TRBV7-8 and TRBJ2-1; 7 bases map to TRBD2. The CDR3 runs to 16 residues. Per the germline V gene, CDR1 is SGHVS and CDR2 is FQNEAQ. The ends lost 1 base at V and 10 bases at J; junction bases unmatched: 13. CDR3 sequence reads: CASSLGGGSTVVEQFF. DNA of the CDR3: TGTGCCAGCAGCTTAGGGGGCGGGAGCACCGTCGTGGAGCAGTTCTTC.

The CDR3 reads CASSPSPRNTQYF. For the CDR3, the DNA is TGTGCCAGCAGCCCATCCCCTAGAAATACGCAGTATTTT. This chain joins TRBV7-2 and TRBJ2-3; no clear D gene. There are 13 residues in the CDR3. Trimming left V 5 bases short and J 7 bases short, with 13 bases between. The germline gives CDR1 SGHTA, CDR2 FQGNSA.

This clone was recorded once. The chain recombines TRBV30 with TRBJ1-5; D may be TRBD1 (5 bases). V was pared by 2 bases and J by 3 bases, with 8 bases between. This CDR3 has 13 residues. Germline values: CDR1 GTSNPN, CDR2 SVGIG (reference sequence). The CDR3 nucleotides are TGTGCCTGGAGTCAGGGATCCAATCAGCCCCAGCATTTT. Its protein product is CAWSQGSNQPQHF.

This clone was counted once. The rearrangement joins TRBV11-2 to TRBJ2-3, with D hard to call. CDR3 length: 13 residues. The germline gives CDR1 SGHAT, CDR2 FQNNGV. The V and J ends lost 1 base and 2 bases respectively, with 4 bases between them. The CDR3 is CASSLGYTDTQYF. The CDR3 region has the DNA TGTGCCAGCAGCTTAGGTTACACAGATACGCAGTATTTT.

The V call is TRBV4-3, the J call TRBJ2-1; 7 nucleotides line up with TRBD2. V shed 0 bases, J shed 5 bases, and the junction held 4 bases outside the gene matches. Per germline, CDR1 LGHNA and CDR2 YSLEER. The length of the CDR3 is 15 residues. This CDR3 is CASSQDFGLDNEQFF. The DNA of the CDR3 is TGCGCCAGCAGCCAAGATTTTGGACTAGACAATGAGCAGTTCTTC.

This clone was counted once. This chain joins TRBV28 and TRBJ1-1, with a possible D match to TRBD1 (5 bases). With 3 bases removed from V and 1 base from J, the gap between germline ends came to 15 bases. The germline CDR1 and CDR2 sequences are MDHEN and SYDVKM. This CDR3 is 16 amino acids long. The CDR3 is CASSFPSTTGNTEAFF. CDR3 bases: TGTGCCAGCAGTTTTCCCTCAACTACAGGGAACACTGAAGCTTTCTTT.

The V gene is TRBV27, the J gene TRBJ1-1; D might be TRBD1 (6 bases). Germline V lookup: CDR1 MNHEY, CDR2 SMNVEV (reference sequence). The CDR3 length is 17 residues. V lost 5 bases to trimming and J lost 2 bases, with 21 bases between them. The CDR3 DNA reads TGTGCCAGCAGTGTCCGGGGAGGGGGTATTCTAAACACTGAAGCTTTCTTT. Residues: CASSVRGGGILNTEAFF.

The chain carries TRBV3-1 (or the pseudogene TRBV3-2) and TRBJ1-5; 9 bases map to TRBD1. The CDR3 consists of 13 residues. V shed 6 bases and J 4 bases; nucleotides not matched to a gene: 1. From germline, CDR1 is LGHDT and CDR2 YNNKEL (reference sequence). CDR3 in amino acids: CASRGTGNQPQHF. The CDR3 coding sequence is TGTGCCAGCAGGGGGACAGGGAATCAGCCCCAGCATTTT.

V is TRBV9 and J is TRBJ1-2; 7 bases align to TRBD1. CDR3 length: 16 residues. The J segment lost 9 bases and the V segment lost 3 bases, leaving 17 bases of the junction unmatched. CDR1 and CDR2 from the germline V gene are SGDLS and YYNGEE. The CDR3 protein is CASSDRGRGSMVSYTF. In DNA form, the CDR3 reads TGTGCCAGCAGCGACAGGGGAAGGGGGTCTATGGTGAGCTACACCTTC. Drawing the rest from reference TRBV9 and TRBJ1-2, the complete variable domain is DSGVTQTPKHLITATGQRVTLRCSPRSGDLSVYWYQQSLDQGLQFLIQYYNGEERAKGNILERFSAQQFPDLHSELNLSSLELGDSALYFCASSDRGRGSMVSYTFGSGTRLTVV.

The V call is TRBV11-3, the J call TRBJ1-3, with D possibly being TRBD1 (5 bases). CDR1 SGHNT and CDR2 YENEEA come from the germline V gene. The CDR3 contains 13 residues. Trimming stripped 5 bases from V and 4 bases from J, with 9 bases between. This chain's CDR3 is CASSGASGNTIYF. In DNA form, the CDR3 reads TGTGCCAGCAGCGGGGCGTCGGGAAACACCATATATTTT.

V is TRBV27 and J is TRBJ1-1; 9 bases fit TRBD1. Germline CDR1 is MNHEY and CDR2 is SMNVEV (reference sequence). Trimming cost V 6 bases and J 10 bases; bases outside gene matches: 18. This CDR3 has 16 residues. CDR3 DNA sequence: TGTGCCAGCAGCTTTGGGCTCAACAGGGGGCGCGGAGCAGCTTTCTTT. Residues: CASSFGLNRGRGAAFF.

This chain uses TRBV2 with TRBJ2-5; D not resolved. This CDR3 comprises 16 residues. CDR1 and CDR2 (germline): SNHLY, FYNNEI. V was trimmed by 6 bases and J by 2 bases, leaving 19 bases between them. CDR3 coding DNA: TGTGCCAGCAGGATCCCCACACTACTACTTCAAGAGACCCAGTACTTC. Translated, it gives CASRIPTLLLQETQYF. The variable domain in full, with the rest retrieved from reference TRBV2 and TRBJ2-5, is EPEVTQTPSHQVTQMGQEVILRCVPISNHLYFYWYRQILGQKVEFLVSFYNNEISEKSEIFDDQFSVERPDGSNFTLKIRSTKLEDSAMYFCASRIPTLLLQETQYFGPGTRLLVL.

The rearrangement links TRBV7-9 to TRBJ1-6; D ambiguous. CDR3 size: 15 residues. Trimming removed 5 bases at V and 7 bases at J, with 15 bases between. Germline V gives CDR1 SEHNR, CDR2 FQNEAQ (reference sequence). The CDR3 bases are TGTGCCAGCAGCAACGGTCGGGTCGGGAATTCACCCCTCCACTTT. This sequence encodes CASSNGRVGNSPLHF.